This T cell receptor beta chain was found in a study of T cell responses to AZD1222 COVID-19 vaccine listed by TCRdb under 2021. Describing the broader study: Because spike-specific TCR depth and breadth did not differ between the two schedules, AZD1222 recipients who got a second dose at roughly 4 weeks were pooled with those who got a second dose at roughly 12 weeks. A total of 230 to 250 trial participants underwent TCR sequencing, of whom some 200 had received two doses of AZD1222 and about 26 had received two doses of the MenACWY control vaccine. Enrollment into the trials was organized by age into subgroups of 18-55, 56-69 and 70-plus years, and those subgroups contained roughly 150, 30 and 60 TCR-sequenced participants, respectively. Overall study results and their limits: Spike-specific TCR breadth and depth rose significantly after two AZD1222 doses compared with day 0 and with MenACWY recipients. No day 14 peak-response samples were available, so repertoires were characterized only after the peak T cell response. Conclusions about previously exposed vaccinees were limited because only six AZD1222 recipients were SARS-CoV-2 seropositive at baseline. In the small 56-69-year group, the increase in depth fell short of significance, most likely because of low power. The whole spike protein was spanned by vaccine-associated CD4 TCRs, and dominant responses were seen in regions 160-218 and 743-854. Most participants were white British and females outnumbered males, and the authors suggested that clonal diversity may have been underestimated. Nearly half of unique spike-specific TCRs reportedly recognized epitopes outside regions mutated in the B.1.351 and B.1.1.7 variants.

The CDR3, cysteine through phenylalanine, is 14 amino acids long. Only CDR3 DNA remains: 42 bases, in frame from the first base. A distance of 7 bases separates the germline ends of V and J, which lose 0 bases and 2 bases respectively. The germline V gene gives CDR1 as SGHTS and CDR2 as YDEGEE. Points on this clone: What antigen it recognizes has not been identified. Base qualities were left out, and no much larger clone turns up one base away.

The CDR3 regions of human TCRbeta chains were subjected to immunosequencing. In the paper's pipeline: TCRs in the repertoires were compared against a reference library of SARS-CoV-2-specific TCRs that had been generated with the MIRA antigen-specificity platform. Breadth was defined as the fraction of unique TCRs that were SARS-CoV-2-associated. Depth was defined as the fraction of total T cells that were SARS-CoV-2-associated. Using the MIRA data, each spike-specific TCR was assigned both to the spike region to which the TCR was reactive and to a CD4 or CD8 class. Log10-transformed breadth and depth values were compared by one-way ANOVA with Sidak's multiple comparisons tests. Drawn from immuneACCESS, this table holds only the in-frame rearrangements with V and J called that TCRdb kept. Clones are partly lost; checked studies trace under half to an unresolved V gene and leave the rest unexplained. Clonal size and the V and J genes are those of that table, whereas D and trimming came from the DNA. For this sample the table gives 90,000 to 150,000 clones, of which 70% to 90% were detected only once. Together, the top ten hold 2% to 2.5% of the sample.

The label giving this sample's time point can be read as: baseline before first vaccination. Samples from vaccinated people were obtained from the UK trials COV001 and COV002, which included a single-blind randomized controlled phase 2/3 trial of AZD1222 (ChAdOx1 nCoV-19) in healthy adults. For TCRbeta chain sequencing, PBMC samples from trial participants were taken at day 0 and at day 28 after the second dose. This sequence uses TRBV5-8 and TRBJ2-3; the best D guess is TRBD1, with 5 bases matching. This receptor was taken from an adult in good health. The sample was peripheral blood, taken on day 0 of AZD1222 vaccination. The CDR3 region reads CASSLGQTTDTQYF. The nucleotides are TGTGCCAGCAGCTTGGGACAGACCACAGATACGCAGTATTTT.